This TCR beta chain stems from a study of post-analysis software for immune sequencing data. Study-wide findings and caveats: Four or five TRBV segments (TRBV5-6, TRBV5-1 and TRBV20-1 among them) occurred more frequently in patients than in controls.

As regards this clonotype: Antigen: not known.

V shed 1 base and J shed 4 bases, with 9 bases lying between them. Germline-derived CDR1 and CDR2 are SGHKS and YYEKEE (reference sequence). This CDR3 contains 14 residues. Libraries were made from TCR beta cDNA, and they carried unique molecular identifiers. TCRdb reprocessed the PCR reads with MiXCR, giving one entry per CDR3 protein. The sample consists of hundreds of thousands of distinct CDR3 sequences, about 50% of them appearing once. The receptor comes from a girl under 18 with multiple sclerosis. Sequencing input: blood. The chain recombines TRBV5-5 with TRBJ1-5; D remains unclear. The CDR3 reads CASSLFPTNQPQHF. The CDR3, as DNA: TGTGCCAGCAGCTTGTTCCCAACTAATCAGCCCCAGCATTTT.